This T cell receptor (beta chain) was sequenced for a study of T cell responses to AZD1222 COVID-19 vaccine. CDR1 and CDR2 from the germline V gene are LNHDA and SQIVND (reference sequence). The CDR3 sequence is 14 residues long. This clone has just a few counts. The target antigen is unknown. One end of the junction does not line up with germline, which may come from a read error. Study-wide findings and caveats: Donors were largely white British and mainly female; clonal diversity was possibly underestimated. No repertoire was sampled before or during the peak T cell response, only after it.

Clones were sequenced by immunoSEQ multiplex PCR, and TCRdb holds only the in-frame ones, with some missing. This table holds over 45,000 clones, approximately 86% found once. The chain carries TRBV19 and TRBJ2-7; 13 positions match TRBD2. The sequence was collected from an adult in good health. Sequences were derived from peripheral blood, sampled on day 0 of AZD1222 vaccination. CDR3 nucleotide sequence: TGTGCCAGCTCAACTAGCGGGAGGGCCTATGAGCAGTACTTC. It translates to CASSTSGRAYEQYF.